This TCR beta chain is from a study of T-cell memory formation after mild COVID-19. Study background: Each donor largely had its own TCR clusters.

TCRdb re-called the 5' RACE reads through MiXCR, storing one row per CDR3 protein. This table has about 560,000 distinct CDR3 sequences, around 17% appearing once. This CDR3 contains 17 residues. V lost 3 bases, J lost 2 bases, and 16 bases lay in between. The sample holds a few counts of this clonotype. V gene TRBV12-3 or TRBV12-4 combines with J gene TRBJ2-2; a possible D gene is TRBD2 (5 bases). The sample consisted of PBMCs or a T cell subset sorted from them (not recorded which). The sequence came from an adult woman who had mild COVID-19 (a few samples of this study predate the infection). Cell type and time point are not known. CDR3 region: CASSFPRRVLNTGELFF. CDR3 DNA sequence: TGTGCCAGCAGTTTTCCCCGGCGGGTCCTAAACACCGGGGAGCTGTTTTTT.